Following are 30 T cell receptor beta chains from one sample sequenced in a study of shared clonotypes between healthy human individuals. Profiling relied on immunoSEQ multiplex PCR, and the TCRdb table lists in-frame clones only, not all of them. This sample has about 960,000 clones, with roughly 72% found just once. The source material was memory CD4+ T cells sorted from blood. This sample's subset: CD45RA-negative fraction. The receptors come from a man younger than 35 in good health.

The gene calls are TRBV9 and TRBJ2-1, with D possibly TRBD2 on 5 matching bases. CDR3 length equals 13 residues. The germline CDR1 and CDR2 sequences are SGDLS and YYNGEE. Deletions cut 4 bases from V and 9 bases from J, with 14 bases between. The CDR3 region is CASSLRGGFEQFF. In nucleotides, the CDR3 is TGTGCCAGCAGCCTCCGAGGAGGTTTTGAGCAGTTCTTC.

This clone was found once. This specimen includes other DNA sequences encoding the same CDR3. V is TRBV11-2 and J is TRBJ2-2; perhaps D is TRBD1 or TRBD2 (5 bases each). The V gene lost 4 bases and the J gene lost 5 bases, with 8 bases spanning the gap. The CDR3 loop spans 13 amino acids. Per the germline V gene, CDR1 is SGHAT and CDR2 is FQNNGV. For the CDR3, the DNA is TGTGCCAGCAGCTCGGGACCTACCGGGGAGCTGTTTTTT. This sequence encodes CASSSGPTGELFF.

This clone showed up just a few times. Written as DNA, the CDR3 is TGCGCCAGCAGCCCCGGGACAGGGGGGGGCTACGAGCAGTACTTC. Protein sequence: CASSPGTGGGYEQYF. V usage is TRBV4-3 and J usage is TRBJ2-7; 11 nucleotides align to TRBD1. This CDR3 contains 15 residues. CDR1 is LGHNA and CDR2 is YSLEER in the germline V gene. J was trimmed by 3 bases and V by 4 bases; bases with no gene match: 5.

This chain links TRBV4-3 with TRBJ2-1, with 14 bases identical to TRBD2. This CDR3 comprises 17 residues. The germline V gene encodes CDR1 LGHNA and CDR2 YSLEER. With V trimmed by 4 bases and J by 0 bases, 2 bases remained unmatched. CDR3 DNA sequence: TGCGCCAGCAGCCGAGGGACTAGCGGGAGCTCCTACAATGAGCAGTTCTTC. Amino acid sequence: CASSRGTSGSSYNEQFF.

The V gene is TRBV19, the J gene TRBJ1-1, with D possibly TRBD1 on 5 matching bases. V lost 0 bases to trimming and J lost 4 bases, with 12 bases between them. Germline lookup yields CDR1 LNHDA and CDR2 SQIVND (reference sequence). The CDR3 covers 15 residues. Here the CDR3 reads CASSIDGGAVTEAFF. The DNA for the CDR3 is TGTGCCAGTAGTATAGATGGCGGGGCGGTCACTGAAGCTTTCTTT.

This chain joins TRBV6-1 and TRBJ2-5, with a tentative D call TRBD1 (6 bases). V was shortened by 7 bases and J by 0 bases, with 9 bases between the two germline ends. The CDR3 has 13 residues. Germline CDR1 reads MNHNS; CDR2 reads SASEGT. This CDR3 is CASKRDNQETQYF. In DNA form, the CDR3 reads TGTGCCAGCAAACGGGACAACCAAGAGACCCAGTACTTC.

In DNA form, the CDR3 reads TGTGCCAGCAAGGAGGAAAGGGGAACCAATTCACCCCTCCACTTT. This translates into CASKEERGTNSPLHF. This sequence joins TRBV2 and TRBJ1-6; maybe TRBD1 (5 bases). The CDR3 is 15 amino acids. Trimming pared 7 bases from V and 7 bases from J, leaving 17 bases between. CDR1 SNHLY and CDR2 FYNNEI come from the germline V gene.

The chain carries TRBV15 and TRBJ2-3; 14 bases agree with TRBD2. Germline-derived CDR1 and CDR2 are LNHNV and YYDKDF (reference sequence). Unmatched junction bases numbered 3, after V lost 1 base and J lost 0 bases. The CDR3 runs to 18 residues. The CDR3 bases are TGTGCCACCAGCAGAGGGACTAGCGGGGGGCCCAGCACAGATACGCAGTATTTT. This gives the protein CATSRGTSGGPSTDTQYF.

This clone was seen once. The chain has TRBV9 and TRBJ2-3; D possibly corresponds to TRBD2 (6 bases). The V gene's germline CDR1 is SGDLS and CDR2 YYNGEE. V dropped 0 bases and J dropped 2 bases, with 22 bases sitting between them. This CDR3 has 19 residues. In nucleotides, the CDR3 is TGTGCCAGCAGCGTAGGACCCCTCTATCCGGGACTTTTCACAGATACGCAGTATTTT. This gives the protein CASSVGPLYPGLFTDTQYF.

V gene TRBV27 combines with J gene TRBJ2-7; 9 nucleotides align to TRBD1. V lost 5 bases, J lost 3 bases, and 5 bases stayed unmatched. The CDR3 is 14 amino acids. Per the germline V gene, CDR1 is MNHEY and CDR2 is SMNVEV (reference sequence). The DNA of the CDR3 is TGTGCCAGCAGTCCGGCGACAGGGGGCTACGAGCAGTACTTC. It yields the protein CASSPATGGYEQYF.

The genes are TRBV5-4 and TRBJ2-7; D is uncertain. The CDR3 covers 12 residues. Trimming left V 2 bases short and J 7 bases short, with 10 bases between. Germline CDR1 is SGHNT and CDR2 is YYREEE (reference sequence). The CDR3 region is CASSFRAAEQYF. The CDR3 nucleotides read TGTGCCAGCAGCTTCCGGGCGGCAGAGCAGTACTTC.

The rearrangement links TRBV5-8 to TRBJ1-4, with 7 nucleotides matching TRBD1. The CDR3 spans 15 residues. Germline loops: CDR1 SGHTS, CDR2 YDEGEE. The ends lost 0 bases at V and 6 bases at J; junction bases unmatched: 5. CDR3 DNA: TGTGCCAGCAGCTTGGAACAGGGGAGAGATGAAAAACTGTTTTTT. Its translation: CASSLEQGRDEKLFF.

In this sample, this clone turned up a few times. V is TRBV9 and J is TRBJ2-2; D is perhaps TRBD2 (6 bases). The CDR3 sequence is 17 residues long. The ends were cut back, 3 bases at V and 4 bases at J, with 19 bases in the middle. Per germline, CDR1 SGDLS and CDR2 YYNGEE. For the CDR3, the DNA is TGTGCCAGCAGCGAGGAACGCGATAGGGGACTCACCGGGGAGCTGTTTTTT. Its protein is CASSEERDRGLTGELFF. The whole variable domain, remainder taken from reference TRBV9 and TRBJ2-2, is DSGVTQTPKHLITATGQRVTLRCSPRSGDLSVYWYQQSLDQGLQFLIQYYNGEERAKGNILERFSAQQFPDLHSELNLSSLELGDSALYFCASSEERDRGLTGELFFGEGSRLTVL.

This clone came up a few times. CDR3 coding DNA: TGTGCCAGCAGTCCAGGGACAGGGGGCGAAAACACCATATATTTT. It yields the protein CASSPGTGGENTIYF. This chain connects TRBV28 to TRBJ1-3; 12 bases align to TRBD1. Germline V gene data show CDR1 as MDHEN and CDR2 as SYDVKM. The V segment lost 5 bases and the J segment 6 bases; nucleotides outside the gene matches: 5. This CDR3 has 15 residues. The variable domain in full, with the rest retrieved from reference TRBV28 and TRBJ1-3, is DVKVTQSSRYLVKRTGEKVFLECVQDMDHENMFWYRQDPGLGLRLIYFSYDVKMKEKGDIPEGYSVSREKKERFSLILESASTNQTSMYLCASSPGTGGENTIYFGEGSWLTVV.

This rearrangement joins TRBV6-1 to TRBJ2-7, with TRBD2 identical over 7 bases. V gave up 4 bases and J gave up 3 bases; unmatched junction bases: 0. The germline V gene encodes CDR1 MNHNS and CDR2 SASEGT. The CDR3 is 12 amino acids. The CDR3 DNA is TGTGCCAGCAGTGGCGGGGGCTACGAGCAGTACTTC. Encoded protein: CASSGGGYEQYF.

This chain links TRBV7-8 with TRBJ1-2; 8 bases are a match to TRBD1. The CDR3 spans 14 residues. V gave up 7 bases and J gave up 7 bases; unmatched junction bases: 11. The V gene's germline CDR1 is SGHVS and CDR2 FQNEAQ. The CDR3 DNA is TGTGCCAGCACCACCGGACAGGGAAAGGGTGGCTACACCTTC. This gives the protein CASTTGQGKGGYTF.

The chain couples TRBV5-1 to TRBJ1-1; D not certain. The CDR3 runs to 14 residues. The V and J ends lost 4 bases and 3 bases respectively, with 13 bases between them. The germline gives CDR1 SGHRS, CDR2 YFSETQ. CDR3 amino acids: CASSLSGRDTEAFF. DNA for the CDR3: TGCGCCAGCAGCCTATCAGGAAGGGACACTGAAGCTTTCTTT.

The sample holds a few counts of this clone. The chain combines TRBV7-2 with TRBJ1-1; no clear D. The length of the CDR3 is 15 residues. In germline, CDR1 is SGHTA, CDR2 FQGNSA. V was clipped by 2 bases and J by 2 bases, with 12 bases between them. The CDR3 coding sequence is TGTGCCAGCAGCTTACTTCCGGGCAGTAACACTGAAGCTTTCTTT. The encoded protein is CASSLLPGSNTEAFF.

This chain connects TRBV5-4 to TRBJ2-4; perhaps D is TRBD1 or TRBD2 (7 bases each). Germline-derived CDR1 and CDR2 are SGHNT and YYREEE (reference sequence). Trimming cost V 0 bases and J 0 bases, with 13 bases left between them. This CDR3 contains 17 residues. The CDR3 region is CASSLGEGARAKNIQYF. In nucleotides, the CDR3 is TGTGCCAGCAGCTTGGGGGAGGGGGCCCGAGCCAAAAACATTCAGTACTTC.

CDR3 residues: CASSWNTGPSTDTQYF. Written as DNA, the CDR3 is TGCGCCAGCAGCTGGAACACGGGACCTAGCACAGATACGCAGTATTTT. The chain combines TRBV5-1 with TRBJ2-3; TRBD1 or TRBD2 may be the D gene (5 bases each). Trimming removed 3 bases from V and 0 bases from J, with 14 bases in between. The CDR3 runs to 16 residues. Germline CDR1 is SGHRS and CDR2 is YFSETQ. The full variable domain, its missing parts supplied by reference TRBV5-1 and TRBJ2-3, is KAGVTQTPRYLIKTRGQQVTLSCSPISGHRSVSWYQQTPGQGLQFLFEYFSETQRNKGNFPGRFSGRQFSNSRSEMNVSTLELGDSALYLCASSWNTGPSTDTQYFGPGTRLTVL.

The chain recombines TRBV28 with TRBJ2-7; 7 nucleotides align to TRBD1. CDR1 and CDR2 from the germline V gene are MDHEN and SYDVKM. This CDR3 contains 14 residues. Trimming removed 6 bases from V and 7 bases from J; junction bases left unmatched: 12. CDR3 DNA: TGTGCCAGCAGCCGACAGGGACAGATCCAAGAGCAGTACTTC. Translated, it gives CASSRQGQIQEQYF.

The chain recombines TRBV30 with TRBJ1-6; D is possibly TRBD1 (5 bases). The CDR3 length is 13 residues. Deletions cut 3 bases from V and 10 bases from J, with 13 bases between. Germline lookup yields CDR1 GTSNPN and CDR2 SVGIG (reference sequence). CDR3 residues: CAWRQLPGSPLHF. The DNA for the CDR3 is TGTGCCTGGAGACAGTTACCAGGGTCACCCCTCCACTTT.

The chain recombines TRBV19 with TRBJ2-6, with D perhaps matching TRBD1 or TRBD2 (5 bases each). Trimming left V 5 bases short and J 4 bases short, with 15 bases between. This CDR3 is 16 amino acids long. Germline-derived CDR1 and CDR2 are LNHDA and SQIVND (reference sequence). DNA of the CDR3: TGTGCCAGTAGTCGGGGACCCTCTTCCGGGGCCAACGTCCTGACTTTC. This encodes CASSRGPSSGANVLTF.

The J gene is TRBJ2-2, the V gene TRBV19, with unresolved D. The CDR3 length is 17 residues. The V gene's germline CDR1 is LNHDA and CDR2 SQIVND (reference sequence). Between the trimmed V and J ends, which lost 4 bases and 3 bases, there was a span of 18 bases. For the CDR3, the DNA is TGTGCCAGTAGTACTGTCGGTTGGGCGGATTACACCGGGGAGCTGTTTTTT. Translation gives CASSTVGWADYTGELFF.

This rearrangement joins TRBV2 to TRBJ1-1; D is perhaps TRBD1 (5 bases). The CDR3 covers 13 residues. Trimming pared 4 bases from V and 4 bases from J, leaving 10 bases between. Germline V gene lookup returns CDR1 SNHLY and CDR2 FYNNEI. CDR3 sequence: CASSASRATEAFF. The CDR3 coding sequence is TGTGCCAGCAGTGCCTCCAGGGCCACTGAAGCTTTCTTT.

The chain employs TRBV7-8 and TRBJ1-1, with D hard to call. In germline, CDR1 is SGHVS, CDR2 FQNEAQ. Deletions cut 1 base from V and 8 bases from J, with 14 bases between. The CDR3 extends over 14 amino acids. CDR3 sequence reads: CASSLGGPHREAFF. The CDR3 coding sequence is TGTGCCAGCAGCTTAGGCGGGCCGCACCGGGAAGCTTTCTTT.

In regard to this clone: Other DNA variants within this sample encode the same CDR3. The genes are TRBV4-3 and TRBJ2-3; D unclear. Germline V gene lookup returns CDR1 LGHNA and CDR2 YSLEER. Trimming removed 1 base at V and 2 bases at J, with 7 bases between. This CDR3 has 14 residues. In nucleotides, the CDR3 is TGCGCCAGCAGCCAAGGTGACAACACAGATACGCAGTATTTT. It specifies CASSQGDNTDTQYF.

This chain uses TRBV5-1 with TRBJ1-4; no reliable D call. This CDR3 is 16 amino acids long. V was clipped by 4 bases and J by 0 bases, with 13 bases between them. Germline CDR1 reads SGHRS; CDR2 reads YFSETQ. The CDR3 protein is CASSQLKGSTNEKLFF. As DNA, the CDR3 is TGCGCCAGCAGCCAACTCAAAGGGTCAACTAATGAAAAACTGTTTTTT.

This clone was detected a few times. V and J are TRBV19 and TRBJ1-1, with D tentatively TRBD1 (5 bases). The CDR3 has 14 amino acids. Between the trimmed V and J ends, which lost 3 bases and 0 bases, there was a span of 8 bases. CDR1 is LNHDA and CDR2 is SQIVND in the germline V gene (reference sequence). The chain's CDR3 is CASSMGTVNTEAFF. The CDR3 DNA sequence: TGTGCCAGTAGTATGGGGACGGTGAACACTGAAGCTTTCTTT.

The chain carries TRBV5-1 and TRBJ2-1, with TRBD2 matching 10 bases. This CDR3 is 15 amino acids long. CDR1 and CDR2 from the germline V gene are SGHRS and YFSETQ. Germline trimming cut 1 base from V and 6 bases from J; bases unmatched to any gene: 4. As DNA, the CDR3 is TGCGCCAGCAGCTTGATCCCTAGCGGGGGCAATGAGCAGTTCTTC. Encoded protein: CASSLIPSGGNEQFF.